The clone carrying this T cell receptor (beta chain) has only a few counts. Its antigen is not known. The data were taken from a study of cytotoxic CD8 clonotypes in ibrutinib-treated CLL. In the study overall: Enrolment comprised about 10 relapsed/refractory and 15 treatment-naive patients; under 18 were IGHV unmutated. Patients attained about 24 partial and 2 complete responses; at median about 74 months, approximately 15 remained remitted while approximately 12 progressed.

Study observations and caveats: Measured clonality at baseline was greater than in age-matched healthy donors and tracked with circulating CD8+ T-cell counts. Clonotypes that were public were uncommon, and they contracted or stayed stable on treatment.

Using immunoSEQ multiplex PCR, the repertoire was profiled, and TCRdb retains in-frame clones only, with some absent. The table shows 130,000 to 150,000 clones, with roughly 83% occurring only once. CDR3 length equals 14 residues. Trimming took off 6 bases at V and 2 bases at J, with 14 bases between the two ends. Germline CDR1 is LNHDA and CDR2 is SQIVND (reference sequence). Sample: PBMCs, taken after 12 months of ibrutinib treatment. The chain joins TRBV19 to TRBJ2-7; no clear D gene. The sequence was collected from a human donor with chronic lymphocytic leukemia. CDR3 residues: CASSLKLRTYEQYF. CDR3 sequence (DNA): TGTGCCAGTAGCCTTAAACTCCGGACCTACGAGCAGTACTTC.